This paragraph covers one T cell receptor (beta chain) sequence. The assay was immunoSEQ multiplex PCR, and TCRdb's table has in-frame clones only and misses some. The sample holds about 130,000 clones, 75% to 90% seen once. The data stem from a study of blood T cell repertoires in COVID-19. The CDR3 covers 14 residues. Germline V gives CDR1 SGHNT, CDR2 YENEEA. The V end was cut by 1 base, the J end by 5 bases, with 12 bases between. The receptor comes from a human donor in a cohort sampled during active COVID-19. Sequencing used peripheral blood. The gene calls are TRBV11-3 and TRBJ2-7; D is perhaps TRBD2 (6 bases). The CDR3 reads CASSLARASDEQYF. Written as DNA, the CDR3 is TGTGCCAGCAGCTTAGCCAGGGCTAGCGACGAGCAGTACTTC.